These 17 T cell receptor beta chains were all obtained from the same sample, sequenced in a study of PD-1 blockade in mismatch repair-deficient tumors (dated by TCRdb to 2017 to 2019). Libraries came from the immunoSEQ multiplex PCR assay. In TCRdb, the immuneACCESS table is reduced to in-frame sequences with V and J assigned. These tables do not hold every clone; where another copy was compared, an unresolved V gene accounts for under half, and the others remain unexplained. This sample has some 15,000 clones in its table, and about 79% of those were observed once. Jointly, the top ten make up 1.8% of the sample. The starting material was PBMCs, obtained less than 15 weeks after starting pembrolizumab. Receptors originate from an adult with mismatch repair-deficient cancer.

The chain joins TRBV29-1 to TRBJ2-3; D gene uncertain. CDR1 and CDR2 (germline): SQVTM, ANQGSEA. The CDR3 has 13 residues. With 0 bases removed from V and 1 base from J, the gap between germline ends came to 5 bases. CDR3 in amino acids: CSVEEAGTDTQYF. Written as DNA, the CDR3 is TGCAGCGTTGAAGAGGCTGGCACAGATACGCAGTATTTT.

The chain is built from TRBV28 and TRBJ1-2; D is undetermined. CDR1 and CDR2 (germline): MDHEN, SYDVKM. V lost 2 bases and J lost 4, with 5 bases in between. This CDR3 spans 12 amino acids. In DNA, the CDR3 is TGTGCCAGCAGTTTAAACAGCTATGGCTACACCTTC. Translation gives CASSLNSYGYTF.

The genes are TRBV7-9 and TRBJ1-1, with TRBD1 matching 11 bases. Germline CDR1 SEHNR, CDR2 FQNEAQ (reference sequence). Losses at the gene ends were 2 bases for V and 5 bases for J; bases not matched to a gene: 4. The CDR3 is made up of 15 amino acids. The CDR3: CASSLRTGGKTEAFF. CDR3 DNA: TGTGCCAGCAGCTTACGGACAGGGGGCAAAACTGAAGCTTTCTTT.

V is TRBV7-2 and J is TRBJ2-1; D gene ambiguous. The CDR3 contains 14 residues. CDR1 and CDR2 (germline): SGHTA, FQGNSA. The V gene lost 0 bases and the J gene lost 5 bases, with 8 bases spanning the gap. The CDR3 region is CASSLAGTNNEQFF. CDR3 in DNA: TGTGCCAGCAGCTTAGCGGGCACAAACAATGAGCAGTTCTTC.

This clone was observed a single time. The CDR3 DNA follows: TGTGCCATCAGAGGACAGGGACAAAATGAAAAACTGTTTTTT. Protein: CAIRGQGQNEKLFF. The J gene is TRBJ1-4, the V gene TRBV10-3, with 8 nucleotides matching TRBD1. Germline V CDR1 and CDR2: ENHRY, SYGVKD. V shed 6 bases and J 5 bases; nucleotides not matched to a gene: 5. The CDR3 consists of 14 residues.

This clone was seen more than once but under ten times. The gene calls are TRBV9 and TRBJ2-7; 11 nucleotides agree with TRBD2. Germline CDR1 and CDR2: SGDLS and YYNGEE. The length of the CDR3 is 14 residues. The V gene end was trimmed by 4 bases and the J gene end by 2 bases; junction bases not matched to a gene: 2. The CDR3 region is CASSPLAGAYEQYF. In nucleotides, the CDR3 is TGTGCCAGCAGCCCACTAGCGGGAGCCTACGAGCAGTACTTC.

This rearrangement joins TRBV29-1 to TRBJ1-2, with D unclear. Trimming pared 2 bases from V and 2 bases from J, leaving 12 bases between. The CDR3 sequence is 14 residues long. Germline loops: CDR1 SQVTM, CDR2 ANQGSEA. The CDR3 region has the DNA TGCAGCGTTGAACGTGAACAACTAAACTATGGCTACACCTTC. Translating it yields CSVEREQLNYGYTF.

This CDR3 is CASTRNTGELFF. The CDR3 bases are TGTGCCAGCACTAGAAACACCGGGGAGCTGTTTTTT. J is TRBJ2-2 and V is TRBV2, with unresolved D. The CDR3 consists of 12 residues. Germline V CDR1 and CDR2: SNHLY, FYNNEI. Trimming removed 7 bases from V and 2 bases from J, with 5 bases in between.

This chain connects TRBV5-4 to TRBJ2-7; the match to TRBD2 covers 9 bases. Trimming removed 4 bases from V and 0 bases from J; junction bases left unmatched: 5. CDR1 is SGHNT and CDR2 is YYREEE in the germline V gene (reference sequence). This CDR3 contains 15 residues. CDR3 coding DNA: TGTGCCAGCAGCCCCAGCGGGAGGAGCTCCTACGAGCAGTACTTC. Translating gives CASSPSGRSSYEQYF. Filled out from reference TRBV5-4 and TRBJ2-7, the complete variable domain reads ETGVTQSPTHLIKTRGQQVTLRCSSQSGHNTVSWYQQALGQGPQFIFQYYREEENGRGNFPPRFSGLQFPNYSSELNVNALELDDSALYLCASSPSGRSSYEQYFGPGTRLTVT.

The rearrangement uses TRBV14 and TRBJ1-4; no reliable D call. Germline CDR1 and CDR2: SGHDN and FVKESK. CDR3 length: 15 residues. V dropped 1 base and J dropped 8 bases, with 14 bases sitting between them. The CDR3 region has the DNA TGTGCCAGCAGCCAAGGGTTCGAGCGACTCGAAAAACTGTTTTTT. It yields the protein CASSQGFERLEKLFF.

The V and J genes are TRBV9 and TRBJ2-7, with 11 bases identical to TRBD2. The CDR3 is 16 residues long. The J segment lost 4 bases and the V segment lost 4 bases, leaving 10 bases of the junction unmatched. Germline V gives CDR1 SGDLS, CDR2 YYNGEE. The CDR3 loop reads CASSPGVLAGAYEQYF. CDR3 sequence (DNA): TGTGCCAGCAGCCCAGGAGTACTAGCGGGAGCTTACGAGCAGTACTTC.

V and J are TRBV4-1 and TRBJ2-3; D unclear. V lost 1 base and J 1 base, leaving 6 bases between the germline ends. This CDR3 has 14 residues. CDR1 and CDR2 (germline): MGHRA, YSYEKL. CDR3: CASSQVPGTDTQYF. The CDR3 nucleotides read TGCGCCAGCAGCCAAGTCCCAGGCACAGATACGCAGTATTTT.

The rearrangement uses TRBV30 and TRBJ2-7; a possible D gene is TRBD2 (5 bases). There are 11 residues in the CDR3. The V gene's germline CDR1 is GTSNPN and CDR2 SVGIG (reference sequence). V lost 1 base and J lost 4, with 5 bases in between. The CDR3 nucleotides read TGTGCCTGGAGTGGGACTTACGAGCAGTACTTC. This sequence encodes CAWSGTYEQYF. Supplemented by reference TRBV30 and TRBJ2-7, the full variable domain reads SQTIHQWPATLVQPVGSPLSLECTVEGTSNPNLYWYRQAAGRGLQLLFYSVGIGQISSEVPQNLSASRPQDRQFILSSKKLLLSDSGFYLCAWSGTYEQYFGPGTRLTVT.

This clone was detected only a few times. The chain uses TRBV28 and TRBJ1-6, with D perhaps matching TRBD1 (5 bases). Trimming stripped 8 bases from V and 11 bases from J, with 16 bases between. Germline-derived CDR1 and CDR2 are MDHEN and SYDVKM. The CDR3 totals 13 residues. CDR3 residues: CASLQVQMAPLHF. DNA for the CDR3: TGTGCCAGCCTACAGGTTCAAATGGCACCCCTCCACTTT.

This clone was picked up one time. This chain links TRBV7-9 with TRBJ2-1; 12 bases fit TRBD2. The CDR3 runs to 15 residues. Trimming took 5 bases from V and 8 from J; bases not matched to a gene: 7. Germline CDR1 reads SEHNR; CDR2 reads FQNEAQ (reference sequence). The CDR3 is CASSRRLAGDDEQFF. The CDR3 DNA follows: TGTGCCAGCAGCCGTCGACTAGCGGGAGACGATGAGCAGTTCTTC.

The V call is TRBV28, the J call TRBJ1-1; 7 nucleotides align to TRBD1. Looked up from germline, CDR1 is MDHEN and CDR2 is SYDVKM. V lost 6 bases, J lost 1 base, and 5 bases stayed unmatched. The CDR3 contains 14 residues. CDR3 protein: CASRGRQGNTEAFF. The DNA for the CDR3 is TGTGCCAGCAGGGGTCGACAGGGGAACACTGAAGCTTTCTTT.

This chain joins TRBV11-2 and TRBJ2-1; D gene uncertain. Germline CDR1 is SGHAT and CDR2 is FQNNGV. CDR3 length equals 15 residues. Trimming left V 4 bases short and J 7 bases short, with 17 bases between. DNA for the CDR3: TGTGCCAGCAGCTCTCTAATCGGGTCGCGGAATGAGCAGTTCTTC. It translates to CASSSLIGSRNEQFF.